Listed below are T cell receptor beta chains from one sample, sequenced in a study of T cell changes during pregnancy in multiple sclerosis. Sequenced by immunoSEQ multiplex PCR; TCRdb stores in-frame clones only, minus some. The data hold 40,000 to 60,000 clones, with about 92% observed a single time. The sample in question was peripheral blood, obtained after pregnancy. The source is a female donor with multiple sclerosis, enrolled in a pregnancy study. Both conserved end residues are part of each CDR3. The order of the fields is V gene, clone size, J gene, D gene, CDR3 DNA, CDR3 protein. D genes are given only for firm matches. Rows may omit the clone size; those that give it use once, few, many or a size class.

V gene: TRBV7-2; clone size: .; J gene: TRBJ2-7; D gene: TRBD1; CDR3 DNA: TGTGCCAGCAGCTCCATTGACAGGGCCTACGAGCAGTACTTC; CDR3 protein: CASSSIDRAYEQYF
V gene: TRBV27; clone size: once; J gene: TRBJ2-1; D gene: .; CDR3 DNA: TGTGCCAGCAGCCCAGCGGTAGATGAGCAGTTCTTC; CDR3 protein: CASSPAVDEQFF
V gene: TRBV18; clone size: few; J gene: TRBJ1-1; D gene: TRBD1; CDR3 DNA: TGTGCCAGCTCGTCTACAGGGGGAGCGAACACTGAAGCTTTCTTT; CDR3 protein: CASSSTGGANTEAFF
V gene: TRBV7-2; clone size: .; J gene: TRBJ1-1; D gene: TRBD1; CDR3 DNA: TGTGCCAGCAGCTTGGCGGCGACAGGGGGCCTCACTGAAGCTTTCTTT; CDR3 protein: CASSLAATGGLTEAFF
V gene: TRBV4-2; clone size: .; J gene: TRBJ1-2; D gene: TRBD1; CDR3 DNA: TGTGCCAGCAGCCCGCGGACAGGGGGAATGGACTATGGCTACACCTTC; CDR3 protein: CASSPRTGGMDYGYTF
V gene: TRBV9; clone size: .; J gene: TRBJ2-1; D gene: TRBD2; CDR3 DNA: TGTGCCAGCAGTAGGGTCATAGCGGGGACCTCCTACAATGAGCAGTTCTTC; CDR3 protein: CASSRVIAGTSYNEQFF
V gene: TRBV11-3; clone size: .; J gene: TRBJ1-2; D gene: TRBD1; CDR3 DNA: TGTGCCAGCAGCCCGACAGGGGGAATAGGGGGTTACTATGGCTACACCTTC; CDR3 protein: CASSPTGGIGGYYGYTF
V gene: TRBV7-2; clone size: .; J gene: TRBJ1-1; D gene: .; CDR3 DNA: TGTGCCAGCAGCTTACAGGGCTACCTCTCTGAAGCTTTCTTT; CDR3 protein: CASSLQGYLSEAFF
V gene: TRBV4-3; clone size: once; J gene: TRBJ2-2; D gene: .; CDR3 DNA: TGCGCCAGCAGCCAAGATGCAGGGCCTAACACCGGGGAGCTGTTTTTT; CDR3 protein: CASSQDAGPNTGELFF
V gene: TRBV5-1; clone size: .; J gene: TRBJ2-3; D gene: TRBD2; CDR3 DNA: TGCGCCAGCAGCTATCTAGCGGAGGCCCCGGATACGCAGTATTTT; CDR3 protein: CASSYLAEAPDTQYF
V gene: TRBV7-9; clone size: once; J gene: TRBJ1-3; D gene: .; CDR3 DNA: TGTGCCAGCAGCTATTTTCCAGGATTATCTACTGGAAACACCATATATTTT; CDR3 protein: CASSYFPGLSTGNTIYF
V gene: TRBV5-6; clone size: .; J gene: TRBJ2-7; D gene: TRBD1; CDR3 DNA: TGTGCCAGCAGCTGGACAGGGGGGCTCTACGAGCAGTACTTC; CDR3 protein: CASSWTGGLYEQYF
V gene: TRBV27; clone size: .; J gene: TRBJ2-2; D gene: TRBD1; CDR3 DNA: TGTGCCAGCAGTCGCCGACAGGGGGCGAACACCGGGGAGCTGTTTTTT; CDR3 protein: CASSRRQGANTGELFF
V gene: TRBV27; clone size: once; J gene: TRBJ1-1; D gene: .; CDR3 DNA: TGTGCCAGCAGTTTGGTCGGTGCAGGGCGGACTGAAGCTTTCTTT; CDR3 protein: CASSLVGAGRTEAFF
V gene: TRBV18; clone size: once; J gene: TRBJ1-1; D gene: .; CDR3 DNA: TGTGCCAGCTCACCACCGCGGGGGGTAGGAGTGAACACTGAAGCTTTCTTT; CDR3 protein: CASSPPRGVGVNTEAFF
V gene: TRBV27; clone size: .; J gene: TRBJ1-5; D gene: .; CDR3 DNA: TGTGCCAGCAGTCCTCGGGTAGGTCGTGATAGCAATCAGCCCCAGCATTTT; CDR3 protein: CASSPRVGRDSNQPQHF
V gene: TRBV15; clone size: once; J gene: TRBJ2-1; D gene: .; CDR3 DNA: TGTGCCACCAGCCCAGGGAATGAGCAGTTCTTC; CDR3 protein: CATSPGNEQFF
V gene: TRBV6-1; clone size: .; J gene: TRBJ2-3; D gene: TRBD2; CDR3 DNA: TGTGCCAGCAGAGGGACTACCTCCACAGATACGCAGTATTTT; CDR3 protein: CASRGTTSTDTQYF
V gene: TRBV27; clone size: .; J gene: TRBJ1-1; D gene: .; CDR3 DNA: TGTGCCAGCAGTTACAGAAGTTCGAACACTGAAGCTTTCTTT; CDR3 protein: CASSYRSSNTEAFF
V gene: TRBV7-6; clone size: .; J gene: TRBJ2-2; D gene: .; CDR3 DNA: TGTGCCAGCAGCTTAGTAGGGAGTTACACCGGGGAGCTGTTTTTT; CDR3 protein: CASSLVGSYTGELFF
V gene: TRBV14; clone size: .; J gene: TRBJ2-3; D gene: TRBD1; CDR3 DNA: TGTGCCAGCAGCCGGGGACAGCTCGGGATCGACACAGATACGCAGTATTTT; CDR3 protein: CASSRGQLGIDTDTQYF
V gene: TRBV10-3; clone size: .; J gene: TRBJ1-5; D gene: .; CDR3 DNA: TGTGCCAGCACCCCGGGAGAGCGGAGCAATCAGCCCCAGCATTTT; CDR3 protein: CASTPGERSNQPQHF
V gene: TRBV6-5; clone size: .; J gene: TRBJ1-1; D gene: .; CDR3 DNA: TGTGCCAGCAGGGTCACAGGCGGGAACACTGAAGCTTTCTTT; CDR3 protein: CASRVTGGNTEAFF
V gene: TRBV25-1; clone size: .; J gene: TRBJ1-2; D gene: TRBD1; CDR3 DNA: TGTGCCAGCAGTGATTCCCGACAGGGGAAGGGTTATGGCTACACCTTC; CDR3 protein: CASSDSRQGKGYGYTF
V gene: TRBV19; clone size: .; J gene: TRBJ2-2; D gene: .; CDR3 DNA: TGTGCCAGTAGGAATCGGGGGTCCCCCACCGGGGAGCTGTTTTTT; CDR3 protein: CASRNRGSPTGELFF
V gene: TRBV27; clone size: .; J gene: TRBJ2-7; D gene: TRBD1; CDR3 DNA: TGTGCCAGCAGCCGCTCGACAGGGACCTACGAGCAGTACTTC; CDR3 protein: CASSRSTGTYEQYF
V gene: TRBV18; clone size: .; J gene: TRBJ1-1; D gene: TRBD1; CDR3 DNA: TGTGCCAGCTCGGGGCAGGGGGCGCCCACTGAAGCTTTCTTT; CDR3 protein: CASSGQGAPTEAFF
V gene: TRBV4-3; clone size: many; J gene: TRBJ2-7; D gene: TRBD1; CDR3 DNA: TGCGCCAGCAGCCAAGCTACCGGGACAGGGAGCAACGAGCAGTACTTC; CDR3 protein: CASSQATGTGSNEQYF
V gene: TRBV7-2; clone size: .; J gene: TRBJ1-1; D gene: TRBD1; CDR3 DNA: TGTGCCAGCAGCTTCCAGGGGGGCACTGAAGCTTTCTTT; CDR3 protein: CASSFQGGTEAFF
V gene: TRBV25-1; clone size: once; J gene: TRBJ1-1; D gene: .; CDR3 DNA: TGTGCCAGCAGTGCTGGGGCGACTGAAGCTTTCTTT; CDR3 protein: CASSAGATEAFF
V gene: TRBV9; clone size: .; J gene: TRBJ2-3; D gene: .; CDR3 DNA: TGTGCCAGCAGCGTAGTTGGGGGCTTCGATACGCAGTATTTT; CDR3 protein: CASSVVGGFDTQYF
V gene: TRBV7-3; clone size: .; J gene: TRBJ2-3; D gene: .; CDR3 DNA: TGTGCCAGCAGCTTAACAGGGGCCACCACAGATACGCAGTATTTT; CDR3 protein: CASSLTGATTDTQYF
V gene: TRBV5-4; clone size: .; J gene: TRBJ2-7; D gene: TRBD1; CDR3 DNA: TGTGCCAGCAGCTTGGCAGGGGGTCGCGAGCAGTACTTC; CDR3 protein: CASSLAGGREQYF
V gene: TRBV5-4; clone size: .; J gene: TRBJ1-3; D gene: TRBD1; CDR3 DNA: TGTGCCAGCAGCTTGGAACCAGGGACAGTCGGAAACACCATATATTTT; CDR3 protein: CASSLEPGTVGNTIYF
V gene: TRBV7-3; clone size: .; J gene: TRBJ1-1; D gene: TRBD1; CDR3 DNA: TGTGCCAGCAGCTCATCCGGGACAGGGGGCGCGTTGAACACTGAAGCTTTCTTT; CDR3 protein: CASSSSGTGGALNTEAFF
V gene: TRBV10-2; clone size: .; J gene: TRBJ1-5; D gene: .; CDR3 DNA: TGCGCCAGCAGTGACGGGAAGTCCCAGCATTTT; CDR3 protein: CASSDGKSQHF